These 23 T cell receptor beta chains originate from one sample sequenced in a study of T cell changes during pregnancy in multiple sclerosis. The table came from immunoSEQ multiplex PCR; TCRdb's copy has only in-frame clones and leaves some out. This sample has about 38,000 clones, with around 92% found just once. Sequencing used CD8+ T cells from peripheral blood mononuclear cells, obtained after pregnancy. These receptors were collected from a female donor with multiple sclerosis, enrolled in a pregnancy study.

The chain recombines TRBV9 with TRBJ2-2; 10 bases are shared with TRBD2. J lost 6 bases, V lost 4 bases, and 12 bases had no gene match. The length of the CDR3 is 17 residues. The V gene's germline CDR1 is SGDLS and CDR2 YYNGEE. Here the CDR3 reads CASSPWGLAGVSGELFF. The CDR3 DNA follows: TGTGCCAGCAGCCCTTGGGGGCTAGCGGGGGTCTCCGGGGAGCTGTTTTTT.

J is TRBJ2-1 and V is TRBV5-1, with D possibly being TRBD2 (6 bases). The CDR3 runs to 11 residues. V lost 6 bases and J lost 16, with 17 bases in between. The germline gives CDR1 SGHRS, CDR2 YFSETQ. Written as DNA, the CDR3 is TGCGCCAGCACTCTTGGACGGGAGAACTTCTTC. It translates to CASTLGRENFF.

This CDR3 reads CASSIDPGRERQYF. The CDR3 DNA reads as TGTGCCAGTAGTATAGACCCCGGACGGGAGCGGCAGTACTTC. V usage is TRBV19 and J usage is TRBJ2-7, with D maybe TRBD2 (6 bases). CDR1 and CDR2 from the germline V gene are LNHDA and SQIVND (reference sequence). The CDR3 has 14 amino acids. Trimming shortened V by 0 bases and J by 9 bases, and 15 bases separated the two germline ends. The complete variable domain, with remaining parts taken from reference TRBV19 and TRBJ2-7, reads DGGITQSPKYLFRKEGQNVTLSCEQNLNHDAMYWYRQDPGQGLRLIYYSQIVNDFQKGDIAEGYSVSREKKESFPLTVTSAQKNPTAFYLCASSIDPGRERQYFGPGTRLTVT.

The J gene is TRBJ1-6, the V gene TRBV20-1; D is undetermined. CDR3 length equals 11 residues. Germline-derived CDR1 and CDR2 are DFQATT and SNEGSKA (reference sequence). In nucleotides, the CDR3 is TGCAGGCCAGCGGGAAGGGCACCCCTCCACTTT. Translation gives CRPAGRAPLHF.

The chain links TRBV5-1 to TRBJ2-7, with a possible D match to TRBD2 (6 bases). The CDR3 contains 15 residues. Looked up from germline, CDR1 is SGHRS and CDR2 is YFSETQ. Trimming removed 0 bases at V and 0 bases at J, with 10 bases between. The CDR3 DNA is TGCGCCAGCAGCTTGGCGGGGGAAAACTCCTACGAGCAGTACTTC. As protein: CASSLAGENSYEQYF.

V usage is TRBV6-1 and J usage is TRBJ1-3; D is perhaps TRBD1 (5 bases). The V gene lost 1 base and the J gene lost 3 bases, with 10 bases spanning the gap. The germline V gene has CDR1 MNHNS and CDR2 SASEGT. The length of the CDR3 is 15 residues. The CDR3 nucleotides read TGTGCCAGCAGTGAAGATGGGGGAGGTGGAAACACCATATATTTT. Residues: CASSEDGGGGNTIYF.

The J gene is TRBJ1-1, the V gene TRBV4-1; 11 bases are shared with TRBD1. Germline CDR1 and CDR2: MGHRA and YSYEKL. CDR3 length: 15 amino acids. Trimming cost V 2 bases and J 5 bases; bases outside gene matches: 4. CDR3 bases: TGCGCCAGCAGCCAAAGGGACAGGGGGGAAACTGAAGCTTTCTTT. Residues: CASSQRDRGETEAFF.

The chain recombines TRBV28 with TRBJ1-4; tentative D call: TRBD1 (5 bases). Germline lookup yields CDR1 MDHEN and CDR2 SYDVKM. Trimming took off 7 bases at V and 13 bases at J, with 19 bases between the two ends. The CDR3 sequence is 13 residues long. In DNA, the CDR3 is TGTGCCAGCAACCGAGGTGGGGCAGTAGGACTGTTTTTT. This gives the protein CASNRGGAVGLFF.

This clone appeared once. The chain carries TRBV6-1 and TRBJ2-5; TRBD2 matches at 8 bases. Germline V gives CDR1 MNHNS, CDR2 SASEGT. J gave up 2 bases and V 3 bases, and 8 bases lay outside the gene matches. CDR3 size: 16 residues. Here the CDR3 reads CASSEVQGGGQETQYF. The DNA for the CDR3 is TGTGCCAGCAGTGAGGTTCAGGGCGGGGGGCAAGAGACCCAGTACTTC.

The chain is built from TRBV21-1 and TRBJ2-7; the D call of TRBD1 is as the table states it, not checked on the DNA. TRBV21-1 is described as a pseudogene. The CDR3 consists of 14 residues. CDR3 in DNA: TGTGCCAGCGACCAGGGTCTAGGGTCCTACGAGCAGTACTTC. Its protein is CASDQGLGSYEQYF.

V usage is TRBV4-1 and J usage is TRBJ2-1; 12 positions match TRBD2. The CDR3 sequence is 16 residues long. Germline-derived CDR1 and CDR2 are MGHRA and YSYEKL. The junction had 8 bases not matched to a gene; V was cut back by 4 bases and J by 7 bases. The CDR3 spells CASSPLTSGSGNEQFF. The CDR3 nucleotides are TGCGCCAGCAGCCCCTTGACTAGCGGGAGTGGGAATGAGCAGTTCTTC.

This clone is a singleton in its sample. The chain combines TRBV7-3 with TRBJ1-1; TRBD1 aligns across 9 bases. The CDR3 is 15 residues long. The germline V gene encodes CDR1 SGHTA and CDR2 FQGTGA. The junction had 8 bases not matched to a gene; V was cut back by 4 bases and J by 5 bases. CDR3: CASSSGTGRVTEAFF. CDR3 bases: TGTGCCAGCAGCTCCGGGACAGGGAGAGTAACTGAAGCTTTCTTT.

The chain uses TRBV6-5 and TRBJ2-7; D is perhaps TRBD1 (5 bases). Germline CDR1 and CDR2: MNHEY and SVGAGI. The CDR3 contains 13 residues. V lost 5 bases and J lost 3, with 11 bases in between. The CDR3 coding sequence is TGTGCCAGCAGTCTGACCCAGGGCTACGAGCAGTACTTC. This sequence encodes CASSLTQGYEQYF.

The chain recombines TRBV27 with TRBJ1-5; TRBD1 matches at 8 bases. Germline values: CDR1 MNHEY, CDR2 SMNVEV (reference sequence). The J segment lost 4 bases and the V segment lost 6 bases, leaving 8 bases of the junction unmatched. This CDR3 spans 15 amino acids. In DNA, the CDR3 is TGTGCCAGCAGACCACGGACAGGGTGGAATCAGCCCCAGCATTTT. As protein: CASRPRTGWNQPQHF.

Only one count was recorded for this clone. The CDR3 DNA follows: TGTGCCAGCAGTTATTCCGTTGGACAGGGAGATGGCTACACCTTC. Protein: CASSYSVGQGDGYTF. The chain couples TRBV6-5 to TRBJ1-2; 8 nucleotides match TRBD1. The germline V gene encodes CDR1 MNHEY and CDR2 SVGAGI. The V and J ends lost 3 bases and 6 bases, in that order; junction bases with no gene match: 9. This CDR3 has 15 amino acids.

This sequence joins TRBV7-9 and TRBJ2-7; TRBD1 is a possible D gene (6 bases). Germline V gene lookup returns CDR1 SEHNR and CDR2 FQNEAQ (reference sequence). V was pared by 4 bases and J by 5 bases, with 15 bases between. CDR3 size: 14 residues. CDR3: CASSSYTGMDEQYF. CDR3 nucleotide sequence: TGTGCCAGCAGCTCATATACAGGGATGGACGAGCAGTACTTC. Full variable domain (outside the CDR3, taken from reference TRBV7-9 and TRBJ2-7): DTGVSQNPRHKITKRGQNVTFRCDPISEHNRLYWYRQTLGQGPEFLTYFQNEAQLEKSRLLSDRFSAERPKGSFSTLEIQRTEQGDSAMYLCASSSYTGMDEQYFGPGTRLTVT.

Here the CDR3 DNA reads TGTGCCTGGAGGGATTATAGCGGGAGGGGCGTCACCGGGGAGCTGTTTTTT. Translated, it gives CAWRDYSGRGVTGELFF. The chain uses TRBV30 and TRBJ2-2; TRBD2 aligns across 11 bases. The CDR3 length is 17 residues. J gave up 4 bases and V 3 bases, and 10 bases lay outside the gene matches. Germline assignment: CDR1 GTSNPN and CDR2 SVGIG (reference sequence).

This chain links TRBV4-2 with TRBJ2-1; 7 nucleotides match TRBD2. V lost 4 bases, J lost 2 bases, and 11 bases stayed unmatched. Germline CDR1 is LGHNA and CDR2 is YNFKEQ. The CDR3 is 17 amino acids. DNA of the CDR3: TGTGCCAGCAGCCCGTTTACACTAGCGACTACCTACAATGAGCAGTTCTTC. Protein sequence: CASSPFTLATTYNEQFF.

The chain has TRBV11-2 and TRBJ1-1; D gene uncertain. V shed 1 base and J shed 11 bases, with 8 bases lying between them. The CDR3 length is 11 residues. The V gene's germline CDR1 is SGHAT and CDR2 FQNNGV. The DNA of the CDR3 is TGTGCCAGCAGCTTAGGACTTGAGGCTTTCTTT. This codes for CASSLGLEAFF.

J is TRBJ1-4 and V is TRBV16; D remains unclear. Trimming left V 5 bases short and J 7 bases short, with 11 bases between. Germline values: CDR1 KGHSY, CDR2 FQNENV. CDR3 length equals 13 residues. The CDR3, as DNA: TGTGCCAGCAGCGAGGGCGGATTTGAAAAACTGTTTTTT. Amino acid sequence: CASSEGGFEKLFF.

The genes are TRBV6-5 and TRBJ2-7; 12 bases map to TRBD1. The J segment lost 7 bases and the V segment lost 5 bases, leaving 6 bases of the junction unmatched. This CDR3 spans 14 amino acids. CDR1 and CDR2 (germline): MNHEY, SVGAGI. CDR3 sequence: CASSRDRGLYEQYF. In DNA, the CDR3 is TGTGCCAGCAGTCGGGACAGGGGGCTTTATGAGCAGTACTTC.

V and J are TRBV15 and TRBJ2-1, with D perhaps matching TRBD2 (7 bases). Germline V CDR1 and CDR2: LNHNV, YYDKDF (reference sequence). The CDR3 extends over 17 amino acids. V lost 0 bases and J lost 7, with 19 bases in between. This chain's CDR3 is CATSREAGRGNINEQFF. The CDR3 region has the DNA TGTGCCACCAGCAGAGAGGCAGGGAGGGGGAACATAAATGAGCAGTTCTTC.

The genes are TRBV6-1 and TRBJ2-1; D is ambiguous. The V end was cut by 8 bases, the J end by 0 bases, with 5 bases between. Germline V gene lookup returns CDR1 MNHNS and CDR2 SASEGT. The CDR3 totals 12 residues. CDR3 amino acids: CASPSSYNEQFF. CDR3 sequence (DNA): TGTGCCAGCCCCAGCTCCTACAATGAGCAGTTCTTC.